The rows below give T cell receptor beta chains drawn from one sample of a study of immune cell composition in non-small cell lung cancer. Repertoires were generated with immunoSEQ multiplex PCR, while TCRdb's copy carries only in-frame clones and drops some. The data show about 4,900 clones, approximately 77% seen once. Source material: non-adjacent lung tissue. The receptors stem from a human donor with non-small cell lung cancer. Each CDR3 is given with its conserved first and last residue. The D gene is left open where the match is weak. Clone sizes are given selectively: once, few, many, or a class where the clone is expanded.

CDR3 protein | CDR3 DNA | D gene | J gene | V gene | clone size
CASSYRGQGNEQYF | TGTGCCAGCAGCTACCGGGGACAGGGAAACGAGCAGTACTTC | TRBD1 | TRBJ2-7 | TRBV11-1 | NA
CASSRRETQYF | TGTGCCAGCAGTCGCAGGGAGACCCAGTACTTC | NA | TRBJ2-5 | TRBV7-2 | NA
CASSFKTGTDTQYF | TGTGCCAGCAGCTTTAAGACAGGAACAGATACGCAGTATTTT | NA | TRBJ2-3 | TRBV7-2 | NA
CASSPGSVGGHYEQYF | TGCGCCAGCAGCCCAGGTTCTGTTGGGGGCCACTACGAGCAGTACTTC | NA | TRBJ2-7 | TRBV4-3 | NA
CASSLGLAGANEQFF | TGCGCCAGCAGCTTGGGACTAGCGGGGGCAAATGAGCAGTTCTTC | TRBD2 | TRBJ2-1 | TRBV5-1 | NA
CASSSGQGVNEQFF | TGTGCCAGCAGCTCAGGACAGGGAGTAAATGAGCAGTTCTTC | TRBD1 | TRBJ2-1 | TRBV7-2 | NA
CASIKGTTISGNTIYF | TGTGCCAGTATCAAGGGGACAACGATCTCTGGAAACACCATATATTTT | NA | TRBJ1-3 | TRBV19 | NA
CASTIDRSTDTQYF | TGTGCCAGCACCATAGACAGATCCACAGATACGCAGTATTTT | NA | TRBJ2-3 | TRBV6-6 | few
CATSSGLATNTGELFF | TGTGCCACCAGCAGCGGACTAGCGACGAACACCGGGGAGCTGTTTTTT | TRBD2 | TRBJ2-2 | TRBV15 | NA
CASRTTSGTYEQYF | TGTGCCAGCAGGACCACGTCGGGAACCTACGAGCAGTACTTC | NA | TRBJ2-7 | TRBV6-5 | few
CASSQDSGQGYQPQHF | TGCGCCAGCAGCCAAGATTCCGGACAGGGTTATCAGCCCCAGCATTTT | TRBD1 | TRBJ1-5 | TRBV4-1 | NA
CASSETQFKRSQETQYF | TGTGCCAGCAGTGAAACTCAATTTAAGCGGAGTCAAGAGACCCAGTACTTC | NA | TRBJ2-5 | TRBV6-1 | NA
CASSFRESTDTQYF | TGCGCCAGCAGCTTCCGGGAGAGCACAGATACGCAGTATTTT | NA | TRBJ2-3 | TRBV5-1 | NA
CASSYGTSSYEQYF | TGTGCCAGCAGTTACGGGACTAGCTCCTACGAGCAGTACTTC | TRBD2 | TRBJ2-7 | TRBV6-6 | NA
CAISGAGNEQFF | TGTGCCATCAGTGGGGCGGGTAATGAGCAGTTCTTC | NA | TRBJ2-1 | TRBV10-3 | NA
CASSPLGTGEETQYF | TGTGCCAGCTCACCCTTAGGGACAGGGGAAGAGACCCAGTACTTC | TRBD1 | TRBJ2-5 | TRBV18 | large
CASSSDTTPGNTIYF | TGTGCCAGCAGCTCGGACACCACTCCCGGAAACACCATATATTTT | NA | TRBJ1-3 | TRBV5-6 | NA
CASSTGTVVETQYF | TGCGCCAGCAGCACCGGGACAGTGGTAGAGACCCAGTACTTC | TRBD1 | TRBJ2-5 | TRBV5-1 | few
CASSTPASSSYNEQFF | TGTGCCAGCAGTACCCCAGCGTCCAGCTCCTACAATGAGCAGTTCTTC | NA | TRBJ2-1 | TRBV28 | NA
CASSLMQDRYGGLNQPQHF | TGTGCCAGCAGCTTGATGCAGGACAGGTACGGTGGCCTCAATCAGCCCCAGCATTTT | TRBD1 | TRBJ1-5 | TRBV5-4 | NA
CASSEALGVTEAFF | TGTGCCAGCAGTGAAGCGCTCGGGGTCACTGAAGCTTTCTTT | NA | TRBJ1-1 | TRBV2 | few
CASSLAGQGGETQYF | TGTGCCAGCAGCTTAGCGGGGCAGGGAGGAGAGACCCAGTACTTC | NA | TRBJ2-5 | TRBV7-2 | few
CASSSTSGRAWNTQYF | TGTGCCAGCAGTTCGACTAGCGGGAGGGCGTGGAATACGCAGTATTTT | TRBD2 | TRBJ2-3 | TRBV27 | NA
CASSLQGKETQYF | TGTGCCAGCAGCCTACAGGGGAAAGAGACCCAGTACTTC | TRBD1 | TRBJ2-5 | TRBV27 | few
CASSLQTGSTEAFF | TGTGCCAGCAGCTTGCAAACCGGGAGCACTGAAGCTTTCTTT | NA | TRBJ1-1 | TRBV7-2 | NA
CASSSRQGASEQFF | TGTGCCAGCAGCTCTCGACAGGGGGCTAGTGAGCAGTTCTTC | TRBD1 | TRBJ2-1 | TRBV5-4 | NA
CASSPNPTANTEAFF | TGTGCCAGCAGTCCAAACCCGACAGCGAACACTGAAGCTTTCTTT | NA | TRBJ1-1 | TRBV27 | NA
CASSIDFYGYTF | TGTGCCAGCAGTATCGACTTTTATGGCTACACCTTC | NA | TRBJ1-2 | TRBV6-1 | NA
CASSPGTATHYNEQFF | TGCGCCAGCAGCCCTGGGACAGCAACGCACTACAATGAGCAGTTCTTC | TRBD1 | TRBJ2-1 | TRBV4-1 | NA
CASSLPPADSYF | TGTGCCAGCAGCCTTCCCCCAGCGGACAGTTACTTC | NA | TRBJ2-7 | TRBV7-9 | NA
CASSVAGSATGELFF | TGTGCCAGCAGCGTTGCGGGCTCGGCCACCGGGGAGCTGTTTTTT | NA | TRBJ2-2 | TRBV9 | NA
CASSPRGQQETQYF | TGTGCCAGCTCACCAAGGGGACAGCAAGAGACCCAGTACTTC | TRBD1 | TRBJ2-5 | TRBV18 | NA
CASSRQAHNEQFF | TGTGCCAGTAGTAGACAGGCCCACAATGAGCAGTTCTTC | NA | TRBJ2-1 | TRBV19 | NA
CASSPPDRGRDEQFF | TGTGCCAGCTCACCACCGGACAGGGGGCGGGATGAGCAGTTCTTC | TRBD1 | TRBJ2-1 | TRBV18 | NA
CASSLRGLASFF | TGTGCCAGCAGCTTAAGGGGACTAGCATCCTTCTTC | TRBD2 | TRBJ2-1 | TRBV7-9 | few
CASSTGGTQPQHF | TGTGCCAGCAGTACAGGGGGCACTCAGCCCCAGCATTTT | TRBD1 | TRBJ1-5 | TRBV6-6 | NA
CASSQNSGRASEQYF | TGTGCCAGCAGTCAGAATAGCGGGAGAGCAAGCGAGCAGTACTTC | TRBD2 | TRBJ2-7 | TRBV2 | NA
CASINRGGSTDTQYF | TGTGCCAGCATCAACAGGGGCGGTAGCACAGATACGCAGTATTTT | TRBD1 | TRBJ2-3 | TRBV6-5 | NA
CASRLTSGNSYEQYF | TGTGCCAGCAGACTTACTAGCGGGAACTCCTACGAGCAGTACTTC | TRBD2 | TRBJ2-7 | TRBV7-2 | NA
CASSLGISSEQYF | TGTGCCAGCAGCTTAGGTATTTCGTCCGAGCAGTACTTC | NA | TRBJ2-7 | TRBV7-2 | NA
CASSLSTSLSDTIYF | TGCGCCAGCAGCTTGTCGACATCCCTTTCGGACACCATATATTTT | NA | TRBJ1-3 | TRBV5-1 | NA